This section outlines one T cell receptor (beta chain) sequence together with its context. Sequenced by immunoSEQ multiplex PCR; TCRdb stores in-frame clones only, minus some. The table records about 76,000 clones, around 86% of them present only once. This entry belongs to a study of technical replicates of blood from a handful of donors. The sequenced sample was PBMCs. The receptor comes from a human donor in good health. Some clones in this sample may be carry-over from other donors' samples.

CDR3 nucleotides: TGTGCCACCAGCAGAGGACAGGGAAGGGACGAGCAGTACTTC. This encodes CATSRGQGRDEQYF. This chain links TRBV15 with TRBJ2-7, with 7 positions matching TRBD1. Unmatched junction bases numbered 5, after V lost 1 base and J lost 5 bases. The germline gives CDR1 LNHNV, CDR2 YYDKDF (reference sequence). This CDR3 contains 14 residues.